The rows below give T cell receptor beta chains drawn from one sample of a study of response to subunit inactivated influenza vaccine. TCRdb re-derived calls from the RT-PCR reads in MiXCR, one entry per CDR3 protein. The sample has about 570,000 distinct CDR3 sequences; about 11% are singletons. A further study also used this sample, focusing on T cells expressing NK-cell markers.

The source material was PBMCs from blood, sampled on the day of vaccination. These receptors were taken from a man aged 50 or older who received an inactivated influenza vaccine. Each CDR3 is given without its conserved first and last residue. For some rows the clone size is stated as once, few or many, or as a class when expanded; others skip it.

CDR3: ASSLLGQAVGELF
size: few
V: TRBV7-2
J: TRBJ2-2
length: 13

CDR3: ASSSAGVYNEQF
size: few
V: TRBV12-3/TRBV12-4
J: TRBJ2-1
length: 12

CDR3: ASSLGTSGGATDTQY
size: many
V: TRBV7-2
J: TRBJ2-3
length: 15

CDR3: ASSYRRTSGLAKNIQY
size: -
V: TRBV6-5
J: TRBJ2-4
length: 16

CDR3: ASSLNGLAGVGELF
size: few
V: TRBV5-6
J: TRBJ2-2
length: 14

CDR3: ASSLPGQGTQY
size: -
V: TRBV5-1
J: TRBJ2-5
length: 11

CDR3: ASSFTSGGYEQY
size: -
V: TRBV11-2
J: TRBJ2-7
length: 12

CDR3: ASSAPPGQPRNEQF
size: many
V: TRBV7-9
J: TRBJ2-1
length: 14

CDR3: ASSLPGGGAGDTQY
size: few
V: TRBV4-1
J: TRBJ2-3
length: 14

CDR3: ASSYWTSGRTNEQF
size: many
V: TRBV3-1
J: TRBJ2-1
length: 14

CDR3: ASIRDRDAYGYT
size: -
V: TRBV19
J: TRBJ1-2
length: 12

CDR3: ASSFTYSAYGYT
size: few
V: TRBV7-2
J: TRBJ1-2
length: 12

CDR3: AISEGLSNQPQH
size: few
V: TRBV10-3
J: TRBJ1-5
length: 12

CDR3: SVEIDFRRTDTQY
size: many
V: TRBV29-1
J: TRBJ2-3
length: 13

CDR3: ASSGGSYNEQF
size: -
V: TRBV5-1
J: TRBJ2-1
length: 11

CDR3: ASSLSRENTEAF
size: many
V: TRBV5-1
J: TRBJ1-1
length: 12

CDR3: ATSRVAGAAKTQY
size: -
V: TRBV15
J: TRBJ2-5
length: 13

CDR3: ASRRGLAASTDTQY
size: few
V: TRBV7-6
J: TRBJ2-3
length: 14

CDR3: ASSFFPSGVADTQY
size: -
V: TRBV12-3/TRBV12-4
J: TRBJ2-3
length: 14

CDR3: ASSNYGLALYNEQF
size: few
V: TRBV27
J: TRBJ2-1
length: 14

CDR3: AIRPGTSIHEQY
size: -
V: TRBV10-3
J: TRBJ2-7
length: 12

CDR3: ASSFGGTGAKNIQY
size: many
V: TRBV12-3/TRBV12-4
J: TRBJ2-4
length: 14

CDR3: ASSSIAATNNEQF
size: -
V: TRBV27
J: TRBJ2-1
length: 13

CDR3: SAIDGGYEQY
size: -
V: TRBV20-1
J: TRBJ2-7
length: 10

CDR3: SALLGRSNQPQH
size: -
V: TRBV20-1
J: TRBJ1-5
length: 12

CDR3: SARPPRDTGELF
size: -
V: TRBV20-1
J: TRBJ2-2
length: 12

CDR3: ASGDRTGFAETQY
size: few
V: TRBV12-3/TRBV12-4
J: TRBJ2-5
length: 13

CDR3: ASSSGTGNREQY
size: many
V: TRBV7-2
J: TRBJ2-7
length: 12

CDR3: SVLSGRSYNEQF
size: many
V: TRBV29-1
J: TRBJ2-1
length: 12

CDR3: ASSQDIWAYYEQY
size: few
V: TRBV3-1
J: TRBJ2-7
length: 13

CDR3: ASSIRLVGVPDTQY
size: -
V: TRBV5-6
J: TRBJ2-3
length: 14

CDR3: ASRPGANTGELF
size: few
V: TRBV12-3/TRBV12-4
J: TRBJ2-2
length: 12

CDR3: ASSVGTSGSGITYNEQF
size: -
V: TRBV9
J: TRBJ2-1
length: 17

CDR3: ASSILWGETQY
size: -
V: TRBV14
J: TRBJ2-5
length: 11

CDR3: AWSAGTDTQY
size: few
V: TRBV30
J: TRBJ2-3
length: 10

CDR3: SASRGWNNEQF
size: many
V: TRBV20-1
J: TRBJ2-1
length: 11

CDR3: ASSWGRGNEQY
size: few
V: TRBV27
J: TRBJ2-7
length: 11

CDR3: SASGDEKLF
size: few
V: TRBV20-1
J: TRBJ1-4
length: 9

CDR3: SVSSGAITDTQY
size: -
V: TRBV29-1
J: TRBJ2-3
length: 12

CDR3: ASSPRVGAYYNEQF
size: few
V: TRBV7-2
J: TRBJ2-1
length: 14

CDR3: ASSLNSGITGELF
size: -
V: TRBV11-2
J: TRBJ2-2
length: 13

CDR3: ASTGATSGKQY
size: few
V: TRBV6-2/TRBV6-3
J: TRBJ2-7
length: 11

CDR3: SASDSVGVEQY
size: few
V: TRBV20-1
J: TRBJ2-7
length: 11

CDR3: ASSPPGSYNEQF
size: many
V: TRBV5-1
J: TRBJ2-1
length: 12

CDR3: SAMTRNQPQH
size: few
V: TRBV20-1
J: TRBJ1-5
length: 10